The table lists the clone carrying this TCR beta chain with many counts. These data come from a study of identical twins. Via MiXCR, TCRdb re-called the 5' RACE reads, giving one row per CDR3 protein. The sample contains about 340,000 distinct CDR3 sequences, about 10% of which appear only once. Deletions cut 3 bases from V and 1 base from J, with 10 bases between. This CDR3 comprises 14 residues. Per germline, CDR1 SGDLS and CDR2 YYNGEE. The V and J genes are TRBV9 and TRBJ1-1; possibly TRBD1 for D (5 bases). The source is a woman aged 45-65 years in good health. The sequenced sample was naive T cells sorted from blood. DNA of the CDR3: TGTGCCAGCAGCGGGGGGGGACCGAACACTGAAGCTTTCTTT. Protein: CASSGGGPNTEAFF.